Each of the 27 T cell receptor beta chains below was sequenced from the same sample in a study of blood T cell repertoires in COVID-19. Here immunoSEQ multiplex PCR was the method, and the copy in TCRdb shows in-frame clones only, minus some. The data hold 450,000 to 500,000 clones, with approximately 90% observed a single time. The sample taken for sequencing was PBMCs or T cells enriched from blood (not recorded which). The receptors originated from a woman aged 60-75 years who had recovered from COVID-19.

Here the CDR3 reads CAISEGGVAKNIQYF. The CDR3 nucleotides read TGTGCCATCAGTGAAGGAGGGGTGGCCAAAAACATTCAGTACTTC. The chain carries TRBV10-3 and TRBJ2-4, with D possibly being TRBD2 (6 bases). The V gene lost 3 bases and the J gene lost 1 base, with 10 bases spanning the gap. The CDR3 extends over 15 amino acids. Germline values: CDR1 ENHRY, CDR2 SYGVKD.

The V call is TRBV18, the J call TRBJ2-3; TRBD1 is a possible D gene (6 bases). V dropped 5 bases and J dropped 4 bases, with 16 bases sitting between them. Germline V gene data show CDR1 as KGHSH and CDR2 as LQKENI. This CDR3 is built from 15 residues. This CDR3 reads CASSTSAQGSDTQYF. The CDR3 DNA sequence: TGTGCCAGCTCAACGTCGGCACAGGGATCAGATACGCAGTATTTT.

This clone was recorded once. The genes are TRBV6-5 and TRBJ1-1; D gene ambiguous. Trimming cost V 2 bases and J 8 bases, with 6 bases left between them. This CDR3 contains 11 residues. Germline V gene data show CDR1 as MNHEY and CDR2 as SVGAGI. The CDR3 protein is CASSYREEAFF. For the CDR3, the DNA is TGTGCCAGCAGTTACAGGGAGGAAGCTTTCTTT.

The CDR3 loop is CASRRGSASTDTQYF. Written as DNA, the CDR3 is TGTGCCAGCAGGAGGGGGTCAGCTAGCACAGATACGCAGTATTTT. The chain joins TRBV2 to TRBJ2-3; weak D call: TRBD1 (6 bases). Deletions cut 6 bases from V and 0 bases from J, with 13 bases between. CDR1 and CDR2 (germline): SNHLY, FYNNEI. This CDR3 has 15 amino acids.

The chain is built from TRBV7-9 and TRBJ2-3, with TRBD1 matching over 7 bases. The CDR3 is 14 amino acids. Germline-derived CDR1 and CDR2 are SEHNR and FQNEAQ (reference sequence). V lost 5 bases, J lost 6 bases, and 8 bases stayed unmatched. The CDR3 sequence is CASSAKGRGDTQYF. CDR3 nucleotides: TGTGCCAGCAGCGCCAAAGGCAGGGGGGATACGCAGTATTTT. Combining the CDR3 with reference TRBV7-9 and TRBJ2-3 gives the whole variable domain DTGVSQNPRHKITKRGQNVTFRCDPISEHNRLYWYRQTLGQGPEFLTYFQNEAQLEKSRLLSDRFSAERPKGSFSTLEIQRTEQGDSAMYLCASSAKGRGDTQYFGPGTRLTVL.

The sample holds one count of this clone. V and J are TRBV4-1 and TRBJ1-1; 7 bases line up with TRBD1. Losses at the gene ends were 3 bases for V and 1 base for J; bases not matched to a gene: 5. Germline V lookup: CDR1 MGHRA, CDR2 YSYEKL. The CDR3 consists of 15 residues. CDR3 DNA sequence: TGCGCCAGCAGCCAGGATAGACAGGGGAACACTGAAGCTTTCTTT. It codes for CASSQDRQGNTEAFF.

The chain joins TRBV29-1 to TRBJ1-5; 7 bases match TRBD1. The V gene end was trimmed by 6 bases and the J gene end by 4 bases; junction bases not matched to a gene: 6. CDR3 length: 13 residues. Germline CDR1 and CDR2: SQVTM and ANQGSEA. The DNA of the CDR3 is TGCAGCGTCCGAGGACAGGAGAATCAGCCCCAGCATTTT. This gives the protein CSVRGQENQPQHF. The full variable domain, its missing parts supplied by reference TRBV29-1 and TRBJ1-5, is SAVISQKPSRDICQRGTSLTIQCQVDSQVTMMFWYRQQPGQSLTLIATANQGSEATYESGFVIDKFPISRPNLTFSTLTVSNMSPEDSSIYLCSVRGQENQPQHFGDGTRLSIL.

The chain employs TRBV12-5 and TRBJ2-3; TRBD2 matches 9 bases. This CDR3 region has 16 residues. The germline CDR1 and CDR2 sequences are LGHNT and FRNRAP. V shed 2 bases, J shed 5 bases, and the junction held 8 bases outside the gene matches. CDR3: CASGLHLAGRRDTQYF. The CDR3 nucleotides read TGTGCTAGTGGTTTGCATCTAGCGGGGAGGAGAGATACGCAGTATTTT.

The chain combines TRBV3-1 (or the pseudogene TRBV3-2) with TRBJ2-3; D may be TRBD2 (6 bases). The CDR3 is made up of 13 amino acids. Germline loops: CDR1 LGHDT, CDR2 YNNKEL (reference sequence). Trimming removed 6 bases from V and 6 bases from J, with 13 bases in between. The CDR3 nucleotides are TGTGCCAGCAGACTAGCCCCAGGGGATACGCAGTATTTT. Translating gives CASRLAPGDTQYF.

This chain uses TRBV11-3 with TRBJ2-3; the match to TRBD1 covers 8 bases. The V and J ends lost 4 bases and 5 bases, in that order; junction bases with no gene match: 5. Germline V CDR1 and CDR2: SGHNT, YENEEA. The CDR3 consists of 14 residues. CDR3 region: CASSWQGAEDTQYF. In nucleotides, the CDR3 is TGTGCCAGCAGCTGGCAGGGGGCGGAAGATACGCAGTATTTT.

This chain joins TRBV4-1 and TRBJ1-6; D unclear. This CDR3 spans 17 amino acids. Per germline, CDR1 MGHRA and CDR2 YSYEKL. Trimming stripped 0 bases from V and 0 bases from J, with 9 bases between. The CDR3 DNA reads TGCGCCAGCAGCCAAGATTTAGGGAGCTCCTATAATTCACCCCTCCACTTT. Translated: CASSQDLGSSYNSPLHF.

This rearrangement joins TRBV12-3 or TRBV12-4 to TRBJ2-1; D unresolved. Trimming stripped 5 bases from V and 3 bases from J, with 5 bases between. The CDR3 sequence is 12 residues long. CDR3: CASSVSYNEQFF. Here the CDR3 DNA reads TGTGCCAGCAGTGTCAGCTACAATGAGCAGTTCTTC.

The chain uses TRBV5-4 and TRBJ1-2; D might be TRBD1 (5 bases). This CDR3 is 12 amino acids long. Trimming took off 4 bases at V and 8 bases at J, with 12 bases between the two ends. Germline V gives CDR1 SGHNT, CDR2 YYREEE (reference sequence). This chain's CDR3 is CASSPGSGGYTF. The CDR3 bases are TGTGCCAGCAGCCCAGGGTCCGGAGGCTACACCTTC. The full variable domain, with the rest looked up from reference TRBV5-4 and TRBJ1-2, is ETGVTQSPTHLIKTRGQQVTLRCSSQSGHNTVSWYQQALGQGPQFIFQYYREEENGRGNFPPRFSGLQFPNYSSELNVNALELDDSALYLCASSPGSGGYTFGSGTRLTVV.

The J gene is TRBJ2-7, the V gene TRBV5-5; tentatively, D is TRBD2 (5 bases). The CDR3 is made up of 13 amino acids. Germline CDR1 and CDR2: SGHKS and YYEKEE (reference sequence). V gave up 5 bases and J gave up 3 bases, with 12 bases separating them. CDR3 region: CASRLGVGYEQYF. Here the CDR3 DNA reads TGTGCCAGCAGACTCGGGGTGGGCTACGAGCAGTACTTC.

The CDR3 region has the DNA TGTGCCAGCAGTCCCCTTCGGGGCTATGGCTACACCTTC. The encoded protein is CASSPLRGYGYTF. The V gene is TRBV6-6, the J gene TRBJ1-2, with D unclear. Trimming took 5 bases from V and 4 from J, leaving 11 bases between them. CDR1 is MNHNY, CDR2 SVGAGI, per germline (reference sequence). The CDR3 length is 13 residues.

The CDR3 DNA sequence: TGTGCCAGCACCCCGACTAGCGTCTCATTGGATACGCAGTATTTT. It encodes CASTPTSVSLDTQYF. The rearrangement joins TRBV6-5 to TRBJ2-3, with 8 positions matching TRBD2. The trim removed 7 bases at V and 6 bases at J, leaving 12 bases unmatched. CDR3 length: 15 residues. Germline loops: CDR1 MNHEY, CDR2 SVGAGI.

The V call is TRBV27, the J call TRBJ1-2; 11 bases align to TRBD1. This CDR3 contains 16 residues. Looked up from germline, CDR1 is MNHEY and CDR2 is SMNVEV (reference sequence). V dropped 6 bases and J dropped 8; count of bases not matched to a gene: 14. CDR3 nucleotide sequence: TGTGCCAGCAGCCGGGACAGGGGGTTAAGTTCGAGGGGCTACACCTTC. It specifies CASSRDRGLSSRGYTF.

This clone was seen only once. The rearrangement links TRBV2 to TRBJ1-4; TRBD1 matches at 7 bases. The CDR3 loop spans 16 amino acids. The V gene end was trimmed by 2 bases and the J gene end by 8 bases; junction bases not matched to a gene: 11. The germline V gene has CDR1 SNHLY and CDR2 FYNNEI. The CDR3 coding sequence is TGTGCCAGCAGTGAAAGTCGAGGGGGCGGAGGGGAAAAACTGTTTTTT. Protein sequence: CASSESRGGGGEKLFF. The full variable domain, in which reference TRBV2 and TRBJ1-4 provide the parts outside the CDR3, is EPEVTQTPSHQVTQMGQEVILRCVPISNHLYFYWYRQILGQKVEFLVSFYNNEISEKSEIFDDQFSVERPDGSNFTLKIRSTKLEDSAMYFCASSESRGGGGEKLFFGSGTQLSVL.

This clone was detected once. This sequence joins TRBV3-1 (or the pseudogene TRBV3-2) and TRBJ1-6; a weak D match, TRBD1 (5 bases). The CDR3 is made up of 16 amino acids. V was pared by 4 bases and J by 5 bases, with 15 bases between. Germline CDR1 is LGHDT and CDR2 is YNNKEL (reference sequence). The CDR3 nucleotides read TGTGCCAGCAGCCGAGATAACAGGCTGAATAATTCACCCCTCCACTTT. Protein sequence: CASSRDNRLNNSPLHF.

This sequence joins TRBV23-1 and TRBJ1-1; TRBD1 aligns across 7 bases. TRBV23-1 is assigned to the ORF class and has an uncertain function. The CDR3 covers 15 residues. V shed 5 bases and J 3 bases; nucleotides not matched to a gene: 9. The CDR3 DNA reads TGCGCCAGCAGTGGGACCCGGCAGGGGGACACTGAAGCTTTCTTT. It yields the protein CASSGTRQGDTEAFF.

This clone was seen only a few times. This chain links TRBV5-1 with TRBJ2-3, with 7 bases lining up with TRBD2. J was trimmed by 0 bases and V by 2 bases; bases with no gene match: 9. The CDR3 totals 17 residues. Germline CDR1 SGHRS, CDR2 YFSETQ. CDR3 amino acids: CASSFPYSGASTDTQYF. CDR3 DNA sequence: TGCGCCAGCAGCTTCCCCTACAGCGGGGCTAGCACAGATACGCAGTATTTT.

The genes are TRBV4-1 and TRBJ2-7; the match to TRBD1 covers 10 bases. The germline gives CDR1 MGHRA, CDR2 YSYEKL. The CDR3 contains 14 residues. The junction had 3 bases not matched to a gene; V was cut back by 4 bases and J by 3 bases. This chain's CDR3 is CASSLGQGSYEQYF. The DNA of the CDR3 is TGCGCCAGCAGCCTGGGACAGGGGAGCTACGAGCAGTACTTC.

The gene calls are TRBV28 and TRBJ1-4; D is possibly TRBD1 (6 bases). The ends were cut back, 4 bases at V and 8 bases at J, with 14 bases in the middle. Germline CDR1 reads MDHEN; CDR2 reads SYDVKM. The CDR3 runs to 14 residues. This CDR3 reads CASSYYREGEKLFF. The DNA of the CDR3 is TGTGCCAGCAGTTATTACAGGGAGGGAGAAAAACTGTTTTTT.

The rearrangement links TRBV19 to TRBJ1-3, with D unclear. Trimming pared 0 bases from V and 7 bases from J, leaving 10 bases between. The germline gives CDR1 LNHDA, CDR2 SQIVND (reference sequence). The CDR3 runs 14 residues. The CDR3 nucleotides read TGTGCCAGTAGTATAGATTTCGGTCGGAACACCATATATTTT. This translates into CASSIDFGRNTIYF. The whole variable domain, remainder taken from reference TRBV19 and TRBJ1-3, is DGGITQSPKYLFRKEGQNVTLSCEQNLNHDAMYWYRQDPGQGLRLIYYSQIVNDFQKGDIAEGYSVSREKKESFPLTVTSAQKNPTAFYLCASSIDFGRNTIYFGEGSWLTVV.

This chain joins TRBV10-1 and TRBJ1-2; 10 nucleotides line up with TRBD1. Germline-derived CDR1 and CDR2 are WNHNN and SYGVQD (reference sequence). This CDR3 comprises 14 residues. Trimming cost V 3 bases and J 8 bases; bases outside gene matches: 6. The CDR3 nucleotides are TGCGCCAGCAGTGACTCCCGGGACAGGGGAGGCTACACCTTC. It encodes CASSDSRDRGGYTF.

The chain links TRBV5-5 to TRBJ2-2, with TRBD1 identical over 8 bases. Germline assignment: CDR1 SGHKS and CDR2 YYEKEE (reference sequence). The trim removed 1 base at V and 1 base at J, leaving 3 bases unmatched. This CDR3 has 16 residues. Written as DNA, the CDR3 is TGTGCCAGCAGCTTGCAGACAGGGGAGAACACCGGGGAGCTGTTTTTT. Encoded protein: CASSLQTGENTGELFF. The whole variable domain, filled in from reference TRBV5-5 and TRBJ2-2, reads DAGVTQSPTHLIKTRGQQVTLRCSPISGHKSVSWYQQVLGQGPQFIFQYYEKEERGRGNFPDRFSARQFPNYSSELNVNALLLGDSALYLCASSLQTGENTGELFFGEGSRLTVL.

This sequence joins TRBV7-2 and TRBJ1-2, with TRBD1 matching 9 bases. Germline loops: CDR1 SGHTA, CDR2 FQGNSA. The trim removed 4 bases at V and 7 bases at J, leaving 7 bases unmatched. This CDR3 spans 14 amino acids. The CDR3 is CASSSRDRASGYTF. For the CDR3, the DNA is TGTGCCAGCAGCTCCCGGGACAGGGCTTCTGGCTACACCTTC.